Shown below are 20 T cell receptor beta chains from a single sample sequenced in a study of blood T cell repertoires in COVID-19. Clones were sequenced by immunoSEQ multiplex PCR, and TCRdb holds only the in-frame ones, with some missing. The sample holds 300,000 to 350,000 clones, 70% to 90% seen once. Material: peripheral blood. Receptor source: a woman aged 30 to 39 with COVID-19, enrolled during active disease.

The chain employs TRBV6-1 and TRBJ2-5; the match to TRBD2 covers 14 bases. This CDR3 comprises 16 residues. CDR1 and CDR2 from the germline V gene are MNHNS and SASEGT. The ends lost 4 bases at V and 5 bases at J; junction bases unmatched: 6. The CDR3 nucleotides are TGTGCCAGCAGTGCAACCGGACTAGCGGGGGGCGAGACCCAGTACTTC. It codes for CASSATGLAGGETQYF.

This clone was detected only once. V is TRBV19 and J is TRBJ1-1, with a possible D match to TRBD1 (5 bases). V lost 2 bases to trimming and J lost 12 bases, with 19 bases between them. Germline assignment: CDR1 LNHDA and CDR2 SQIVND (reference sequence). There are 14 residues in the CDR3. DNA of the CDR3: TGTGCCAGTAGTATATATTGGGGCAGCGGGAGAACTTTCTTT. Translating gives CASSIYWGSGRTFF.

The chain links TRBV3-1 (or the pseudogene TRBV3-2) to TRBJ2-5; 9 bases map to TRBD1. The CDR3 consists of 16 residues. Germline CDR1 reads LGHDT; CDR2 reads YNNKEL (reference sequence). V dropped 3 bases and J dropped 4; count of bases not matched to a gene: 9. DNA of the CDR3: TGTGCCAGCAGCCAGTCACAGGGGGCCGGTGGAGAGACCCAGTACTTC. This translates into CASSQSQGAGGETQYF.

V usage is TRBV28 and J usage is TRBJ1-5; no definite D call. This CDR3 contains 15 residues. The germline CDR1 and CDR2 sequences are MDHEN and SYDVKM. The V and J ends lost 5 bases and 5 bases respectively, with 16 bases between them. The CDR3 sequence: CASSPGRTYYQPQHF. The DNA of the CDR3 is TGTGCCAGCAGTCCGGGAAGGACGTATTATCAGCCCCAGCATTTT.

On this clone: This same CDR3 is encoded by further DNA sequences in the sample. The V and J genes are TRBV28 and TRBJ1-2; D remains unclear. CDR1 and CDR2 from the germline V gene are MDHEN and SYDVKM. V was pared by 3 bases and J by 8 bases, with 10 bases between. CDR3 length equals 12 residues. CDR3 nucleotides: TGTGCCAGCAGTTTGTCGGGAGACGGCTACACCTTC. Protein: CASSLSGDGYTF.

V and J are TRBV2 and TRBJ1-1; the D gene is possibly TRBD1 (5 bases). Germline lookup yields CDR1 SNHLY and CDR2 FYNNEI. CDR3 size: 13 residues. Trimming pared 7 bases from V and 5 bases from J, leaving 14 bases between. CDR3 coding DNA: TGTGCCAGCACCAGATACCCAGGGACTGAAGCTTTCTTT. Its protein product is CASTRYPGTEAFF.

The J gene is TRBJ1-1, the V gene TRBV6-2 or TRBV6-3; 9 nucleotides line up with TRBD1. The length of the CDR3 is 16 residues. Per germline, CDR1 MNHEY and CDR2 SVGEGT. Trimming removed 0 bases from V and 1 base from J; junction bases left unmatched: 3. CDR3 nucleotides: TGTGCCAGCAGTTACTCCCCGGACAGGGGGAACACTGAAGCTTTCTTT. Translated, it gives CASSYSPDRGNTEAFF.

The chain is built from TRBV30 and TRBJ1-2; tentatively, D is TRBD1 (6 bases). With 0 bases removed from V and 6 bases from J, the gap between germline ends came to 11 bases. Germline V gene lookup returns CDR1 GTSNPN and CDR2 SVGIG (reference sequence). The CDR3 runs to 13 residues. The CDR3: CAWSVRGGNGYTF. CDR3 nucleotide sequence: TGTGCCTGGAGTGTGCGAGGGGGAAATGGCTACACCTTC.

The chain is built from TRBV27 and TRBJ2-3, with D perhaps matching TRBD2 (5 bases). V lost 1 base, J lost 0 bases, and 11 bases lay in between. The CDR3 loop spans 16 amino acids. The germline V gene has CDR1 MNHEY and CDR2 SMNVEV (reference sequence). CDR3 sequence (DNA): TGTGCCAGCAGTTTATTAAGGACTCTTAGCACAGATACGCAGTATTTT. Its translation: CASSLLRTLSTDTQYF.

The chain has TRBV5-1 and TRBJ2-3; D call uncertain. V was cut by 5 bases and J by 0 bases, with 13 bases left in between. Germline V lookup: CDR1 SGHRS, CDR2 YFSETQ. The CDR3 spans 15 residues. The CDR3 DNA sequence: TGCGCCAGCAGGTCGACACCTACGAGCACAGATACGCAGTATTTT. Translating gives CASRSTPTSTDTQYF.

This clone was seen more than once but under ten times. The V gene is TRBV6-1, the J gene TRBJ1-2, with D maybe TRBD1 (6 bases). This CDR3 has 14 amino acids. The germline V gene encodes CDR1 MNHNS and CDR2 SASEGT. Trimming pared 2 bases from V and 4 bases from J, leaving 11 bases between. This CDR3 is CASSEMRGPYGYTF. In nucleotides, the CDR3 is TGTGCCAGCAGTGAAATGCGGGGGCCCTATGGCTACACCTTC.

The chain carries TRBV10-3 and TRBJ1-1; TRBD1 matches at 9 bases. V was pared by 5 bases and J by 5 bases, with 9 bases of the junction left unmatched. From germline, CDR1 is ENHRY and CDR2 SYGVKD. The CDR3 covers 15 residues. CDR3 nucleotide sequence: TGTGCCATCAGTAACAACAGGGGGCGCGGTACTGAAGCTTTCTTT. This sequence encodes CAISNNRGRGTEAFF.

The table lists this clone with a count of one. This rearrangement joins TRBV3-1 (or the pseudogene TRBV3-2) to TRBJ2-6; TRBD1 matches at 12 bases. With V trimmed by 0 bases and J by 2 bases, 8 bases remained unmatched. Germline CDR1 LGHDT, CDR2 YNNKEL (reference sequence). The CDR3 has 20 residues. The CDR3 loop reads CASSQDLGDRGRTGANVLTF. The CDR3 nucleotides read TGTGCCAGCAGCCAAGATCTCGGGGACAGGGGGCGGACTGGGGCCAACGTCCTGACTTTC.

The rearrangement uses TRBV6-2 or TRBV6-3 and TRBJ2-7; 8 bases map to TRBD1. V was clipped by 2 bases and J by 1 base; unmatched bases: 10. The germline CDR1 and CDR2 sequences are MNHEY and SVGEGT. The CDR3 has 17 amino acids. The CDR3 bases are TGTGCCAGCAGTTACCCGAGACCGGGACAGGTTTCCTACGAGCAGTACTTC. Protein sequence: CASSYPRPGQVSYEQYF.

The V call is TRBV2, the J call TRBJ1-6; 8 positions agree with TRBD1. The junction had 6 bases not matched to a gene; V was cut back by 2 bases and J by 15 bases. The CDR3 loop spans 13 amino acids. The germline V gene encodes CDR1 SNHLY and CDR2 FYNNEI. The CDR3 nucleotides read TGTGCCAGCAGTGAACAGGGGGCTCGAAGCCTCCACTTT. Translating gives CASSEQGARSLHF.

In its sample, this clone was seen once. Other DNA sequences from this sample encode an identical CDR3 as well. This chain joins TRBV18 and TRBJ1-5, with D possibly TRBD1 on 5 matching bases. The CDR3 length is 14 residues. Trimming shortened V by 3 bases and J by 4 bases, and 10 bases separated the two germline ends. CDR1 is KGHSH, CDR2 LQKENI, per germline. DNA of the CDR3: TGTGCCAGCTCACCCTCGGGGGGAAATCAGCCCCAGCATTTT. Its translation is CASSPSGGNQPQHF.

The V call is TRBV13, the J call TRBJ2-3, with TRBD1 as a possible D gene (5 bases). The V gene's germline CDR1 is PRHDT and CDR2 FYEKMQ (reference sequence). V gave up 6 bases and J gave up 5 bases, with 24 bases separating them. This CDR3 comprises 17 residues. The CDR3 reads CASSFRQGGQAGDTQYF. Written as DNA, the CDR3 is TGTGCCAGCAGTTTCCGTCAGGGTGGGCAGGCAGGAGATACGCAGTATTTT.

The rearrangement links TRBV11-2 to TRBJ1-5; unclear D gene. CDR1 SGHAT and CDR2 FQNNGV come from the germline V gene. V was shortened by 5 bases and J by 7 bases, with 12 bases between the two germline ends. The CDR3 extends over 13 amino acids. This CDR3 is CASSPDRSQPQHF. The CDR3 bases are TGTGCCAGCAGCCCGGATAGGAGCCAGCCCCAGCATTTT.

This clone was seen only a few times. This chain links TRBV28 with TRBJ1-5; 7 bases are shared with TRBD1. V dropped 5 bases and J dropped 3; count of bases not matched to a gene: 4. Germline V gene data show CDR1 as MDHEN and CDR2 as SYDVKM. This CDR3 is built from 14 residues. CDR3 coding DNA: TGTGCCAGCAGTCCGACAGGGTCCAATCAGCCCCAGCATTTT. This translates into CASSPTGSNQPQHF.

This clone has only one observation. V usage is TRBV12-3 or TRBV12-4 and J usage is TRBJ1-4, with 9 bases identical to TRBD1. There are 13 residues in the CDR3. V dropped 6 bases and J dropped 12; count of bases not matched to a gene: 8. CDR3 sequence reads: CASRVPGQGELFF. DNA for the CDR3: TGTGCCAGCAGAGTCCCGGGACAGGGAGAACTGTTTTTT.